The 18 T cell receptor beta chains below all came from one sample that was sequenced in a study of T-cell memory formation after mild COVID-19. TCRdb called the 5' RACE reads again in MiXCR, with one record for every CDR3 protein. This sample has 250,000 or so distinct CDR3 sequences, with roughly 17% found just once. The sequenced sample was PBMCs or a T cell subset sorted from them (not recorded which). The receptor source for this set is a man aged 18 to 29 who had mild COVID-19 (a few samples of this study predate the infection). Cell type and time point are not known.

The gene calls are TRBV4-1 and TRBJ1-1; 8 nucleotides line up with TRBD1. Per germline, CDR1 MGHRA and CDR2 YSYEKL. The CDR3 is made up of 13 amino acids. Losses at the gene ends were 5 bases for V and 10 bases for J; bases not matched to a gene: 9. CDR3: CASSSSPGQGAFF. CDR3 coding DNA: TGCGCCAGCAGCTCGTCGCCAGGACAGGGAGCTTTCTTT.

This clonotype was counted ten times or more. The rearrangement links TRBV7-8 to TRBJ2-3, with no clear D. Trimming pared 3 bases from V and 3 bases from J, leaving 4 bases between. Germline lookup yields CDR1 SGHVS and CDR2 FQNEAQ. This CDR3 is 12 amino acids long. DNA for the CDR3: TGTGCCAGCAGCTTTCAAACAGATACGCAGTATTTT. Translated, it gives CASSFQTDTQYF.

At least ten counts were recorded for this clonotype. In nucleotides, the CDR3 is TGTGCCAGCAAAGGTCTGAAGGGGGACTCCTACGAGCAGTACTTC. Protein product: CASKGLKGDSYEQYF. The chain uses TRBV7-9 and TRBJ2-7; possible D gene TRBD1, 6 bases. Germline CDR1 reads SEHNR; CDR2 reads FQNEAQ (reference sequence). The CDR3 loop spans 15 amino acids. Trimming removed 7 bases from V and 0 bases from J, with 16 bases in between.

This clonotype has at least ten counts. The V gene is TRBV20-1, the J gene TRBJ1-4; D may be TRBD1 (5 bases). Germline V CDR1 and CDR2: DFQATT, SNEGSKA (reference sequence). The CDR3 has 15 amino acids. Trimming took off 0 bases at V and 3 bases at J, with 11 bases between the two ends. The CDR3 nucleotides are TGCAGTGCTAGAGATGGGGGAAACGCTAATGAAAAACTGTTTTTT. Translation: CSARDGGNANEKLFF.

V gene TRBV25-1 combines with J gene TRBJ2-7; 8 bases agree with TRBD1. The germline gives CDR1 MGHDK, CDR2 SYGVNS. The CDR3 consists of 13 residues. The trim removed 5 bases at V and 7 bases at J, leaving 7 bases unmatched. CDR3 bases: TGTGCCAGCAGTCCCAATGGGGACAGGGAGCAGTACGTC. The encoded protein is CASSPNGDREQYV.

This clonotype was detected a few times. J is TRBJ1-5 and V is TRBV7-2; the D gene is possibly TRBD1 (6 bases). V was trimmed by 3 bases and J by 4 bases, leaving 10 bases between them. CDR1 is SGHTA and CDR2 is FQGNSA in the germline V gene. This CDR3 has 14 residues. The CDR3 loop is CASSFTGPNQPQHF. The DNA of the CDR3 is TGTGCCAGCAGCTTTACAGGGCCTAATCAGCCCCAGCATTTT.

This clonotype was found a few times. The chain employs TRBV11-1 and TRBJ2-5, with a possible D match to TRBD1 (5 bases). V lost 3 bases and J 5 bases, leaving 25 bases between the germline ends. This CDR3 is built from 18 residues. Germline V gene sequence: CDR1 SGHAT, CDR2 FQDESV (reference sequence). The CDR3 nucleotides read TGTGCCAGCAGCTTTTTCCCCCCAGGGATCCGAAAAGAGGAGACCCAGTACTTC. Translation: CASSFFPPGIRKEETQYF.

The gene calls are TRBV18 and TRBJ1-1; a possible D gene is TRBD1 (6 bases). V lost 3 bases and J 1 base, leaving 18 bases between the germline ends. The CDR3 runs 17 residues. CDR1 and CDR2 (germline): KGHSH, LQKENI. CDR3 region: CASSPFVLHRENTEAFF. The CDR3 coding sequence is TGTGCCAGCTCACCGTTTGTCCTACACAGGGAGAACACTGAAGCTTTCTTT.

This clonotype occurred a few times. The J gene is TRBJ2-3, the V gene TRBV4-1; D gene unclear. CDR3 length: 14 amino acids. V was shortened by 1 base and J by 2 bases, with 7 bases between the two germline ends. The germline gives CDR1 MGHRA, CDR2 YSYEKL. CDR3 in amino acids: CASSQVLATDTQYF. The CDR3 DNA sequence: TGCGCCAGCAGCCAAGTCCTCGCCACAGATACGCAGTATTTT.

This chain uses TRBV2 with TRBJ1-2, with D possibly TRBD1 on 6 matching bases. CDR1 and CDR2 (germline): SNHLY, FYNNEI. V was pared by 7 bases and J by 1 base, with 13 bases between. This CDR3 is 14 amino acids long. The CDR3 reads CASTQGPSNYGYTF. DNA of the CDR3: TGTGCCAGCACCCAGGGGCCAAGTAACTATGGCTACACCTTC.

The gene calls are TRBV19 and TRBJ1-5; D is possibly TRBD1 (5 bases). The germline V gene has CDR1 LNHDA and CDR2 SQIVND (reference sequence). The CDR3 has 14 amino acids. Deletions cut 7 bases from V and 4 bases from J, with 14 bases between. CDR3 region: CASNAGGRNQPQHF. As DNA, the CDR3 is TGTGCCAGTAATGCGGGGGGTCGGAATCAGCCCCAGCATTTT.

This clonotype came up a few times. The chain couples TRBV7-6 to TRBJ2-2; D might be TRBD1 or TRBD2, each matching 6 bases. There are 15 residues in the CDR3. Germline V gives CDR1 SGHVS, CDR2 FNYEAQ. Trimming stripped 4 bases from V and 5 bases from J, with 14 bases between. CDR3 amino acids: CASSYLGGKTGELFF. The CDR3, as DNA: TGTGCCAGCAGCTATTTAGGGGGGAAGACCGGGGAGCTGTTTTTT. Based on the CDR3 plus reference TRBV7-6 and TRBJ2-2, the full variable domain is GAGVSQSPRYKVTKRGQDVALRCDPISGHVSLYWYRQALGQGPEFLTYFNYEAQQDKSGLPNDRFSAERPEGSISTLTIQRTEQRDSAMYRCASSYLGGKTGELFFGEGSRLTVL.

This chain links TRBV6-4 with TRBJ1-5; D is undetermined. This CDR3 spans 14 amino acids. Per germline, CDR1 MRHNA and CDR2 SNTAGT. V lost 6 bases, J lost 2 bases, and 11 bases lay in between. This chain's CDR3 is CASSGEAGNQPQHF. The CDR3 DNA is TGTGCCAGCAGCGGGGAAGCAGGCAATCAGCCCCAGCATTTT.

In its sample, this clonotype was seen a few times. The rearrangement joins TRBV7-2 to TRBJ1-2, with a tentative D call TRBD1 (6 bases). Germline assignment: CDR1 SGHTA and CDR2 FQGNSA. This CDR3 region has 15 residues. V was trimmed by 2 bases and J by 2 bases, leaving 12 bases between them. The CDR3 spells CASSLNEGENYGYTF. Written as DNA, the CDR3 is TGTGCCAGCAGCTTAAATGAGGGGGAAAACTATGGCTACACCTTC.

The J gene is TRBJ1-3, the V gene TRBV7-2, with 7 nucleotides matching TRBD1. V lost 1 base and J lost 2; bases outside the gene matches: 8. This CDR3 has 17 amino acids. CDR1 SGHTA and CDR2 FQGNSA come from the germline V gene. The CDR3 DNA follows: TGTGCCAGCAGCTTAGGAGGGACAGCCGGTCCTGGAAACACCATATATTTT. As protein: CASSLGGTAGPGNTIYF.

This clonotype has a handful of counts. In nucleotides, the CDR3 is TGCAGTGCTAGAGGACATAACACCGGGGAGCTGTTTTTT. Its protein product is CSARGHNTGELFF. This chain links TRBV20-1 with TRBJ2-2; D not resolved. This CDR3 is 13 amino acids long. V was cut by 1 base and J by 2 bases, with 5 bases left in between. CDR1 DFQATT and CDR2 SNEGSKA come from the germline V gene (reference sequence).

This clonotype was observed a few times. The chain has TRBV6-6 and TRBJ2-3, with D hard to call. Germline lookup yields CDR1 MNHNY and CDR2 SVGAGI (reference sequence). The CDR3 contains 13 residues. The V end lost 6 bases, the J end lost 4 bases, and 11 bases lay between the germline ends. CDR3 residues: CASRPYLADTQYF. The DNA of the CDR3 is TGTGCCAGCAGGCCCTACCTGGCAGATACGCAGTATTTT.

This clonotype was picked up a small number of times. The CDR3 spells CASSPVADYNEQFF. In nucleotides, the CDR3 is TGTGCCAGCAGCCCGGTGGCAGATTACAATGAGCAGTTCTTC. The chain is built from TRBV5-4 and TRBJ2-1; no firm D call. Germline V lookup: CDR1 SGHNT, CDR2 YYREEE (reference sequence). This CDR3 is 14 amino acids long. Trimming took off 4 bases at V and 4 bases at J, with 12 bases between the two ends.